This TCR beta chain comes out of a study of human T cells and chemical hapten exposure. At the level of the study: Sensitizing treatment utilized 2% DPC over a roughly 2 cm by roughly 2 cm portion of upper inner arm skin.

In its sample, this clonotype was seen a few times. During construction of the library, unique molecular identifiers were attached to individual cDNA molecules for quantitative, reproducible TCR counting. In the original processing: From about 22,000 to 700,000 TCRs were found per sample, with a median of about 96,000. Using its own MiXCR run on the RACE reads, TCRdb lists one record per CDR3 protein. V and J calls and clone size were set by TCRdb, not the authors. This table holds tens of thousands of distinct CDR3 sequences, approximately 10% found once. Indicated time point: pre-sensitization, week 0. Stated treatment: therapeutic diphenylcyclopropenone sensitization with weekly scalp DPC. Prior to application of each patch test, blood was drawn. The origin of this receptor is a man in his forties with alopecia areata. Some clones in this sample may be carry-over from other donors' samples. Source: whole blood, taken in connection with sensitization to the hapten diphenylcyclopropenone (DPC).

The CDR3, as DNA: TGTGCCAGCAGACAGACCTCCGGGGTGGCCGGGGAGCTGTTTTTT. It translates to CASRQTSGVAGELFF. The V and J genes are TRBV6-2 or TRBV6-3 and TRBJ2-2; maybe TRBD2 (5 bases). Germline CDR1 and CDR2: MNHEY and SVGEGT. V lost 6 bases and J 6 bases, leaving 17 bases between the germline ends. There are 15 residues in the CDR3.